Listed below are T cell receptor beta chains from one sample, sequenced in a study of cytomegalovirus exposure and HLA in healthy donors. Profiling relied on immunoSEQ multiplex PCR, and the TCRdb table lists in-frame clones only, not all of them. The sample yields under 200,000 clones, around three quarters seen once. Source material: PBMCs. These receptors were taken from a woman in her thirties or forties in good health and CMV-seronegative. The CDR3 runs from the conserved cysteine through the conserved F or W. The order of the fields is CDR3 protein, CDR3 DNA, clone size, J gene, V gene, D gene. The D gene is left open where the match is weak. Clone size is not always given. Where it is, it says once, few, many or a class for expanded clones.

CDR3: CASSLRTAQETQYF; DNA: TGTGCCAGCAGCTTAAGGACAGCCCAAGAGACCCAGTACTTC; size: .; J: TRBJ2-5; V: TRBV13; D: .
CDR3: CASSSTGELFF; DNA: TGTGCCAGCAGCTCAACCGGGGAGCTGTTTTTT; size: .; J: TRBJ2-2; V: TRBV7-9; D: .
CDR3: CASSPPGTGYNEQFF; DNA: TGTGCCAGCAGCCCACCGGGGACAGGGTATAATGAGCAGTTCTTC; size: .; J: TRBJ2-1; V: TRBV7-9; D: TRBD1
CDR3: CASSLLRGQGAVNTEAFF; DNA: TGTGCCAGCAGTTTATTAAGAGGACAGGGGGCCGTGAACACTGAAGCTTTCTTT; size: .; J: TRBJ1-1; V: TRBV27; D: TRBD1
CDR3: CASGPRTDDYGYTF; DNA: TGTGCTAGTGGTCCTAGGACAGACGACTATGGCTACACCTTC; size: .; J: TRBJ1-2; V: TRBV12-5; D: .
CDR3: CASSSTPNYGYTF; DNA: TGTGCCAGCAGCTCGACACCGAACTATGGCTACACCTTC; size: .; J: TRBJ1-2; V: TRBV27; D: .
CDR3: CASSLGLAGWADTQYF; DNA: TGTGCCAGCAGTTTAGGCCTAGCGGGGTGGGCAGATACGCAGTATTTT; size: .; J: TRBJ2-3; V: TRBV28; D: TRBD2
CDR3: CASSQDEDRFYEQYF; DNA: TGCGCCAGCAGCCAAGATGAAGACAGGTTCTACGAGCAGTACTTC; size: .; J: TRBJ2-7; V: TRBV4-3; D: .
CDR3: CATSPSLDGTIYF; DNA: TGTGCCACCTCACCTAGCCTGGATGGCACCATATATTTT; size: .; J: TRBJ1-3; V: TRBV15; D: .
CDR3: CASSHRTAYEQYF; DNA: TGTGCCAGCAGCCACCGGACAGCCTACGAGCAGTACTTC; size: once; J: TRBJ2-7; V: TRBV11-3; D: .
CDR3: CASTKDTEAFF; DNA: TGTGCCAGCACTAAAGACACTGAAGCTTTCTTT; size: .; J: TRBJ1-1; V: TRBV7-9; D: .
CDR3: CSVQRGHPSYEQYF; DNA: TGCAGCGTCCAAAGGGGACACCCTTCCTACGAGCAGTACTTC; size: .; J: TRBJ2-7; V: TRBV29-1; D: .
CDR3: CASSRTGGNEQFF; DNA: TGTGCCAGCAGCCGGACAGGGGGGAATGAGCAGTTCTTC; size: .; J: TRBJ2-1; V: TRBV7-9; D: TRBD1
CDR3: CASSPREGAFEKLFF; DNA: TGTGCCAGCAGCCCCCGGGAGGGGGCGTTTGAAAAACTGTTTTTT; size: once; J: TRBJ1-4; V: TRBV9; D: TRBD1
CDR3: CASSLGDKSNQPQHF; DNA: TGCGCCAGCAGCTTGGGGGACAAGAGCAATCAGCCCCAGCATTTT; size: few; J: TRBJ1-5; V: TRBV5-1; D: .
CDR3: CASSPADRRNYGYTF; DNA: TGTGCCAGCTCACCAGCTGACAGGAGAAACTATGGCTACACCTTC; size: .; J: TRBJ1-2; V: TRBV18; D: .
CDR3: CASSVTSGGYNEQFF; DNA: TGCGCCAGCAGTGTCACTAGCGGGGGTTACAATGAGCAGTTCTTC; size: .; J: TRBJ2-1; V: TRBV10-2; D: TRBD2
CDR3: CAIRRGGNSPLHF; DNA: TGTGCCATTAGGCGGGGCGGGAATTCACCCCTCCACTTT; size: .; J: TRBJ1-6; V: TRBV10-3; D: .
CDR3: CASSPASGRYEQYF; DNA: TGTGCCAGCAGCCCGGCTAGCGGGAGGTACGAGCAGTACTTC; size: .; J: TRBJ2-7; V: TRBV5-4; D: TRBD2
CDR3: CASSVAAGRSYEQYF; DNA: TGTGCCAGCAGCGTAGCGGCGGGACGCAGCTACGAGCAGTACTTC; size: .; J: TRBJ2-7; V: TRBV9; D: .
CDR3: CASSVEPVSERFF; DNA: TGTGCCAGCAGCGTGGAACCGGTGTCCGAGCGGTTCTTC; size: once; J: TRBJ2-1; V: TRBV9; D: .
CDR3: CASSPGPNENTIYF; DNA: TGTGCCAGCAGTCCAGGCCCAAACGAGAACACCATATATTTT; size: .; J: TRBJ1-3; V: TRBV6-4; D: .
CDR3: CASSAGTPIYEQYF; DNA: TGCGCCAGCAGCGCCGGGACTCCAATCTACGAGCAGTACTTC; size: .; J: TRBJ2-7; V: TRBV5-1; D: .
CDR3: CASSIQGAGGELFF; DNA: TGTGCCAGTAGTATACAGGGGGCGGGCGGGGAGCTGTTTTTT; size: .; J: TRBJ2-2; V: TRBV19; D: TRBD1
CDR3: CASSARGRVNEQFF; DNA: TGTGCCAGCAGTGCCAGGGGGCGAGTCAATGAGCAGTTCTTC; size: .; J: TRBJ2-1; V: TRBV2; D: TRBD1